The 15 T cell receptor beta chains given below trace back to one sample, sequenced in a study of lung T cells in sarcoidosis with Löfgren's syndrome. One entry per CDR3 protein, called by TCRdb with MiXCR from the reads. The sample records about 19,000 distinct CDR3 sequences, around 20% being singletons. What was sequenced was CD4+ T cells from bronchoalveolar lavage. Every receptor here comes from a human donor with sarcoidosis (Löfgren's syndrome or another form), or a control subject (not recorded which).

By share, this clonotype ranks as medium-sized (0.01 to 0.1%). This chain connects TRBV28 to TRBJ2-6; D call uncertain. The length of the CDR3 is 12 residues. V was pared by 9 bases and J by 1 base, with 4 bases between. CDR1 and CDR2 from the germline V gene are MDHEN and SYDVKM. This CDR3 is CASTSGANVLTF. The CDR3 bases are TGTGCCAGTACGTCTGGGGCCAACGTCCTGACTTTC.

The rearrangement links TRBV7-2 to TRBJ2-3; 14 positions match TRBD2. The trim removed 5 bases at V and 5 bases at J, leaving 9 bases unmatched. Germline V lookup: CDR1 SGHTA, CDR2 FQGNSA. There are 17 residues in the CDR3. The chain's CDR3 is CASSLPGLAGGGDTQYF. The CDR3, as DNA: TGTGCCAGCAGCCTCCCCGGACTAGCGGGAGGTGGAGATACGCAGTATTTT.

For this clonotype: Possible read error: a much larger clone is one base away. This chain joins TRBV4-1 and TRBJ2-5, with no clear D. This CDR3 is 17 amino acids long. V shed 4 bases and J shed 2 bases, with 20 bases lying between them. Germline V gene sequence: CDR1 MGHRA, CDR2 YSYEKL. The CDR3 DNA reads TGCGCCAGCAGCCGGCGAATACTAACGGGTCCTCAAGAGACCCAGTACTTC. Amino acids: CASSRRILTGPQETQYF.

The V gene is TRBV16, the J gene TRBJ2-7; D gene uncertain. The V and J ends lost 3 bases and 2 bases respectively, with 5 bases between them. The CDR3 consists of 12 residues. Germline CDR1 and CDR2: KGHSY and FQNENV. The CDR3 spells CASSQKPYEQYF. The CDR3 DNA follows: TGTGCCAGCAGCCAGAAGCCCTACGAGCAGTACTTC.

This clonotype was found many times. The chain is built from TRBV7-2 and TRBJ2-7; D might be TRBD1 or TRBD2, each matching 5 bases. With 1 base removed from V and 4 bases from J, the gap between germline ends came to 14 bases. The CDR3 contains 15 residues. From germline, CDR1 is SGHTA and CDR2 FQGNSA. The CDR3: CASSLVSTWGYEQYF. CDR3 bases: TGTGCCAGCAGCTTAGTTTCTACCTGGGGGTACGAGCAGTACTTC.

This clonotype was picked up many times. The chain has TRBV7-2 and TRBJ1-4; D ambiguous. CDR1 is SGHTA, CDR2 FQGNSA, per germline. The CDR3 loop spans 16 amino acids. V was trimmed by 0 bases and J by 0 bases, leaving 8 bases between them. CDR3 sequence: CASSLARATTNEKLFF. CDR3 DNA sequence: TGTGCCAGCAGCTTAGCCCGGGCTACAACTAATGAAAAACTGTTTTTT.

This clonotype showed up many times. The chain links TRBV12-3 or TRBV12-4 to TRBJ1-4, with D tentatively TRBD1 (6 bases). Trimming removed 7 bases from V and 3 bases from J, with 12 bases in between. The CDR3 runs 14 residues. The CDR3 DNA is TGTGCCAGCACTACAGGGTCTGCTAATGAAAAACTGTTTTTT. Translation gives CASTTGSANEKLFF.

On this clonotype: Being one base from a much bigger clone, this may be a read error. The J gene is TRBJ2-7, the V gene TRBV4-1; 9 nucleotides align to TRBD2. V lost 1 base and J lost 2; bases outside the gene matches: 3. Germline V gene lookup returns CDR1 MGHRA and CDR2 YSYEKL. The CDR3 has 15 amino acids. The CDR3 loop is CASSQGLAAAYEQYF. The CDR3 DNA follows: TGCGCCAGCAGCCAAGGACTAGCGGCTGCCTACGAGCAGTACTTC.

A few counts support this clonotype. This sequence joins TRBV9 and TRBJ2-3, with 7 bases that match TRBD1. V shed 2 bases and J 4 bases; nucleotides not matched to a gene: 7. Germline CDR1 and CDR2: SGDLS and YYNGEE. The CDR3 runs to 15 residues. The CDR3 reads CASSVSGGGADTQYF. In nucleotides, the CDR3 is TGTGCCAGCAGCGTGTCAGGGGGTGGGGCAGATACGCAGTATTTT.

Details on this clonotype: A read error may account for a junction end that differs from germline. As DNA, the CDR3 is TGCGCCGGCAGCCAACGGGGGGCAGACTACGAGCAGTACTTC. Protein product: CAGSQRGADYEQYF. The rearrangement links TRBV3-1 to TRBJ2-7, with a weak D call TRBD2 (7 bases). From germline, CDR1 is LGHDT and CDR2 YNNKEL (reference sequence). CDR3 size: 14 residues.

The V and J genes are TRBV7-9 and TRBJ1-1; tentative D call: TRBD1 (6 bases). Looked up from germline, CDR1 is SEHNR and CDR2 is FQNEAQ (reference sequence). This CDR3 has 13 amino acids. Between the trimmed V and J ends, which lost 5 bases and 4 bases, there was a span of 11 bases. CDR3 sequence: CASSIQGGTEAFF. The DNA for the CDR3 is TGTGCCAGCAGCATACAGGGCGGCACTGAAGCTTTCTTT.

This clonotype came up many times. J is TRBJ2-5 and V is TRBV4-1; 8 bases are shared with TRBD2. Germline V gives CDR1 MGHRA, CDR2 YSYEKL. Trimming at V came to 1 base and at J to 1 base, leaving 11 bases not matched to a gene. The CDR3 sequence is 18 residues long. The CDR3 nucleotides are TGCGCCAGCAGCCAAGGTTTTTACCAGCGGGAGTTCCAAGAGACCCAGTACTTC. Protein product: CASSQGFYQREFQETQYF.

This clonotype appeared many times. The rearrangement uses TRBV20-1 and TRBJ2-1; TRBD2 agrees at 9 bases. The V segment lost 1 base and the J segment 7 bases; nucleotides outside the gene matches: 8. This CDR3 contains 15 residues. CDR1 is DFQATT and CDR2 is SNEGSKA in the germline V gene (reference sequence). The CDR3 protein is CSARAGGRAENEQFF. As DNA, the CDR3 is TGCAGTGCTAGAGCTGGCGGGAGGGCTGAGAATGAGCAGTTCTTC.

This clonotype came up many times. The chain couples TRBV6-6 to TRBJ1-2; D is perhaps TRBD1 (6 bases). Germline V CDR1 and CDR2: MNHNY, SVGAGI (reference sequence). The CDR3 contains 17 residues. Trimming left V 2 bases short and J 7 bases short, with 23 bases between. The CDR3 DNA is TGTGCCAGCAGTTACCCCTTGGGCCAGGGGAGCCCTAGTGGCTACACCTTC. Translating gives CASSYPLGQGSPSGYTF.

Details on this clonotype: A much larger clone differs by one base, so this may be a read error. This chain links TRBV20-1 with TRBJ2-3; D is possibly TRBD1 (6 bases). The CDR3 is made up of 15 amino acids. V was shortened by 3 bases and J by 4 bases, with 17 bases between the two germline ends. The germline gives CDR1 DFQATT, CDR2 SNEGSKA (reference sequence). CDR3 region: CSARTGSGVSDTQYF. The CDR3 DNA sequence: TGCAGTGCTAGGACCGGGTCAGGGGTTTCAGATACGCAGTATTTT.